Sequencing of this T cell receptor (beta chain) was carried out in a study of CD8 T cells in Susac syndrome. With random hexamers, reverse transcription was performed on about 0.5 to 1 ug of RNA. Amplification of TCR beta CDR3 by immunoSEQ multiplex PCR spanned 54 Vbeta and 13 Jbeta. TCRdb recomputed calls from the immunoSEQ multiplex PCR reads with MiXCR, one row per CDR3 protein. The profile shows over 350,000 distinct CDR3 sequences, 75% to 90% of them singletons. Comments on this clonotype: Its specificity is unknown.

The CDR3 sequence is 14 residues long. Trimming took 3 bases from V and 3 from J, leaving 9 bases between them. Germline V CDR1 and CDR2: LNHDA, SQIVND (reference sequence). FACS enriched CD8+ TEMRA cells, while bulk CD8+ and CD4+ were negatively isolated. Study results and limitations: TCR sequencing and HLA analysis covered a relatively small number of individuals.

The sequence came from a human donor with multiple sclerosis. This chain uses TRBV19 with TRBJ1-5; D is possibly TRBD1 (6 bases). Input material: CD8+ T cells from PBMCs. CDR3 amino acids: CASSMAGDNQPQHF. The CDR3 DNA reads as TGTGCCAGTAGTATGGCAGGGGACAATCAGCCCCAGCATTTT.